Following are 9 T cell receptor beta chains from one sample sequenced in a study of blood T cell repertoires in COVID-19. The protocol was immunoSEQ multiplex PCR, while the TCRdb copy is restricted to in-frame clones and leaves out a portion. Of around 250,000 clones in the sample, about 80% are singletons; the top ten hold about 2%. The sample consisted of peripheral blood. Receptors originate from a man aged 25 to 40 who had recovered from COVID-19.

The V call is TRBV4-1, the J call TRBJ2-1; 10 nucleotides match TRBD2. Trimming at V came to 3 bases and at J to 1 base, leaving 0 bases not matched to a gene. CDR1 and CDR2 from the germline V gene are MGHRA and YSYEKL. This CDR3 comprises 15 residues. The CDR3 spells CASSHSGGSYNEQFF. CDR3 in DNA: TGCGCCAGCAGCCATAGCGGGGGGTCCTACAATGAGCAGTTCTTC.

The chain has TRBV28 and TRBJ1-5; the D is unclear. V dropped 2 bases and J dropped 0 bases, with 5 bases sitting between them. The CDR3 length is 14 residues. Per the germline V gene, CDR1 is MDHEN and CDR2 is SYDVKM. The CDR3 DNA is TGTGCCAGCAGTTTACACGGTAGCAATCAGCCCCAGCATTTT. Protein sequence: CASSLHGSNQPQHF.

This clone was counted a single time. This chain connects TRBV11-2 to TRBJ1-5; tentative D call: TRBD1 (6 bases). The CDR3 spans 15 residues. Trimming removed 6 bases from V and 7 bases from J, with 19 bases in between. Germline V CDR1 and CDR2: SGHAT, FQNNGV. The CDR3 DNA is TGTGCCAGCAGGAATCCTAACAGGGCGGTGCAGCCCCAGCATTTT. It yields the protein CASRNPNRAVQPQHF. Supplemented by reference TRBV11-2 and TRBJ1-5, the full variable domain reads EAGVAQSPRYKIIEKRQSVAFWCNPISGHATLYWYQQILGQGPKLLIQFQNNGVVDDSQLPKDRFSAERLKGVDSTLKIQPAKLEDSAVYLCASRNPNRAVQPQHFGDGTRLSIL.

This clone appeared a few times. The rearrangement joins TRBV6-2 or TRBV6-3 to TRBJ1-2; D possibly corresponds to TRBD1 (5 bases). Germline V gene data show CDR1 as MNHEY and CDR2 as SVGEGT. Trimming left V 3 bases short and J 6 bases short, with 8 bases between. The CDR3 extends over 12 amino acids. The CDR3 DNA is TGTGCCAGCAGTTATGGGGCCCATGGCTACACCTTC. Its protein is CASSYGAHGYTF.

The CDR3 sequence: CASSQEGGGRGETQYF. The CDR3 DNA reads as TGTGCCAGCAGCCAAGAAGGCGGGGGGAGAGGAGAGACCCAGTACTTC. The V call is TRBV4-2, the J call TRBJ2-5; 8 positions agree with TRBD2. The trim removed 0 bases at V and 4 bases at J, leaving 7 bases unmatched. Germline V CDR1 and CDR2: LGHNA, YNFKEQ. CDR3 length equals 16 residues.

This sequence joins TRBV18 and TRBJ2-5; 11 bases align to TRBD2. Germline CDR1 KGHSH, CDR2 LQKENI. The CDR3 is made up of 16 amino acids. V shed 0 bases and J 1 base; nucleotides not matched to a gene: 1. The CDR3, as DNA: TGTGCCAGCTCACCACCCCTAGCGGGGGGCCAAGAGACCCAGTACTTC. Protein: CASSPPLAGGQETQYF.

V and J are TRBV6-2 or TRBV6-3 and TRBJ2-7; 13 positions agree with TRBD2. V lost 2 bases, J lost 5 bases, and 9 bases stayed unmatched. Per the germline V gene, CDR1 is MNHEY and CDR2 is SVGEGT. The CDR3 is made up of 17 amino acids. CDR3 bases: TGTGCCAGCAGTTACGGGGGACTAGCGGGGCGAACCCACGAGCAGTACTTC. Its translation: CASSYGGLAGRTHEQYF.

This chain uses TRBV3-1 (or the pseudogene TRBV3-2) with TRBJ1-2; D unclear. The germline V and J ends were trimmed by 6 bases and 1 base, with 9 bases remaining between them. CDR1 and CDR2 from the germline V gene are LGHDT and YNNKEL (reference sequence). This CDR3 is built from 13 residues. The CDR3 sequence is CASSRRNNYGYTF. The CDR3 bases are TGTGCCAGCAGTCGGAGGAATAACTATGGCTACACCTTC.

Of note for this clone: Other DNA variants within this sample encode the same CDR3. The rearrangement uses TRBV18 and TRBJ2-3; the D gene is possibly TRBD1 (5 bases). CDR3 length: 14 residues. Germline CDR1 is KGHSH and CDR2 is LQKENI. Trimming took 3 bases from V and 3 from J, leaving 10 bases between them. CDR3 in DNA: TGTGCCAGCTCACCGCAGGGTGGGACAGATACGCAGTATTTT. This encodes CASSPQGGTDTQYF. Looking up the rest from reference TRBV18 and TRBJ2-3 gives the full variable domain: NAGVMQNPRHLVRRRGQEARLRCSPMKGHSHVYWYRQLPEEGLKFMVYLQKENIIDESGMPKERFSAEFPKEGPSILRIQQVVRGDSAAYFCASSPQGGTDTQYFGPGTRLTVL.